The 23 T cell receptor beta chains below all came from one sample that was sequenced in a study of persistence of HIV-infected CD4 T cells. This was the immunoSEQ version 4 assay in survey mode. Profiled with immunoSEQ multiplex PCR; TCRdb holds only in-frame clones, not every one. The profile shows just over 40,000 clones, roughly 74% of them singletons. The stimulus was an HIV-1 Gag 15-mer peptide pool, 0.95 to 1 ug/peptide/mL. CD40L/CD69 double-negative CD45RO-high memory CD4+ T cells were collected. Their target antigens are unknown. The sequencing here drew on CD4+ T cells sorted from PBMCs after 18-hour stimulation, taken from a patient who received antiretroviral therapy. The receptor source for this set is an adult man with HIV who was CMV-seropositive.

V gene TRBV5-1 combines with J gene TRBJ2-3; either TRBD1 or TRBD2 may supply D (7 bases each). Germline CDR1 reads SGHRS; CDR2 reads YFSETQ. This CDR3 spans 17 amino acids. With 2 bases removed from V and 3 bases from J, the gap between germline ends came to 19 bases. The CDR3 DNA reads as TGCGCCAGCAGCTTCAGGGGGGGCTCGCTCGGTACAGATACGCAGTATTTT. This sequence encodes CASSFRGGSLGTDTQYF.

This clone ranks as medium-sized (0.01 to 0.1%). The chain couples TRBV7-2 to TRBJ2-2, with 8 bases identical to TRBD2. The CDR3 contains 16 residues. Germline lookup yields CDR1 SGHTA and CDR2 FQGNSA. V trimming: 2 bases; J trimming: 8 bases; junction bases outside the gene matches: 10. CDR3 sequence reads: CASSLSSGGLLGELFF. In DNA, the CDR3 is TGTGCCAGCAGCTTATCGTCGGGAGGGCTGCTGGGGGAGCTGTTTTTT. The full variable domain, in which reference TRBV7-2 and TRBJ2-2 provide the parts outside the CDR3, is GAGVSQSPSNKVTEKGKDVELRCDPISGHTALYWYRQSLGQGLEFLIYFQGNSAPDKSGLPSDRFSAERTGGSVSTLTIQRTQQEDSAVYLCASSLSSGGLLGELFFGEGSRLTVL.

The chain has TRBV27 and TRBJ1-2; 9 positions match TRBD1. CDR1 and CDR2 (germline): MNHEY, SMNVEV (reference sequence). V trimming: 4 bases; J trimming: 3 bases; junction bases outside the gene matches: 6. The CDR3 runs 15 residues. Here the CDR3 reads CASSSPWTGDYGYTF. The CDR3 nucleotides read TGTGCCAGCAGTTCTCCTTGGACAGGGGACTATGGCTACACCTTC.

Concerning this clone: Other DNA sequences within the sample encode an identical CDR3. The chain uses TRBV14 and TRBJ1-1; D gene unclear. The V gene's germline CDR1 is SGHDN and CDR2 FVKESK. CDR3 length: 13 amino acids. The germline V and J ends were trimmed by 4 bases and 0 bases, with 6 bases remaining between them. The CDR3 reads CASSRGLNTEAFF. In DNA, the CDR3 is TGTGCCAGCAGCCGAGGGTTGAACACTGAAGCTTTCTTT.

CDR3 loop: CASSADSRINIQYF. The CDR3, as DNA: TGTGCCAGCAGCGCGGACAGCCGGATAAACATTCAGTACTTC. V usage is TRBV9 and J usage is TRBJ2-4; D is perhaps TRBD1 (6 bases). Trimming stripped 3 bases from V and 6 bases from J, with 13 bases between. CDR1 SGDLS and CDR2 YYNGEE come from the germline V gene. CDR3 length: 14 residues.

The CDR3 coding sequence is TGCGCCAGCAGCCCCGTGACGGACCTACACTCCTACGAGCAGTACTTC. Residues: CASSPVTDLHSYEQYF. This chain connects TRBV5-1 to TRBJ2-7; D is undetermined. Germline V lookup: CDR1 SGHRS, CDR2 YFSETQ. V lost 4 bases and J lost 0, with 17 bases in between. The CDR3 has 16 amino acids. The whole variable domain, remainder taken from reference TRBV5-1 and TRBJ2-7, is KAGVTQTPRYLIKTRGQQVTLSCSPISGHRSVSWYQQTPGQGLQFLFEYFSETQRNKGNFPGRFSGRQFSNSRSEMNVSTLELGDSALYLCASSPVTDLHSYEQYFGPGTRLTVT.

The chain employs TRBV28 and TRBJ1-3; D might be TRBD1 (5 bases). This CDR3 has 16 amino acids. Germline V gives CDR1 MDHEN, CDR2 SYDVKM. V was cut by 6 bases and J by 2 bases, with 17 bases left in between. The CDR3 region is CASSKHQGIAGNTIYF. CDR3 bases: TGTGCCAGCAGCAAACACCAGGGTATCGCTGGAAACACCATATATTTT. Variable domain in full (rest from reference TRBV28 and TRBJ1-3): DVKVTQSSRYLVKRTGEKVFLECVQDMDHENMFWYRQDPGLGLRLIYFSYDVKMKEKGDIPEGYSVSREKKERFSLILESASTNQTSMYLCASSKHQGIAGNTIYFGEGSWLTVV.

This clone was detected a few times. The V gene is TRBV18, the J gene TRBJ2-7, with 9 bases identical to TRBD1. CDR1 is KGHSH, CDR2 LQKENI, per germline. This CDR3 has 12 residues. J lost 9 bases, V lost 3 bases, and 3 bases had no gene match. CDR3 nucleotides: TGTGCCAGCTCACCGGGACAGGGCCCGCAGTACTTC. Its translation is CASSPGQGPQYF.

The chain is built from TRBV7-6 and TRBJ2-7; the D is unclear. CDR3 length: 15 amino acids. Trimming removed 2 bases from V and 3 bases from J, with 14 bases in between. The V gene's germline CDR1 is SGHVS and CDR2 FNYEAQ. The CDR3 coding sequence is TGTGCCAGCAGCTTAACACTTACACTTTACTACGAGCAGTACTTC. It specifies CASSLTLTLYYEQYF.

CDR3: CASSLYRDYQPQHF. For the CDR3, the DNA is TGTGCCAGCTCACTTTACAGGGATTACCAGCCCCAGCATTTT. This chain links TRBV18 with TRBJ1-5; D is possibly TRBD1 (6 bases). The V gene's germline CDR1 is KGHSH and CDR2 LQKENI. Trimming pared 4 bases from V and 7 bases from J, leaving 14 bases between. The CDR3 totals 14 residues.

The chain is built from TRBV28 and TRBJ2-1, with 7 bases that match TRBD2. The CDR3 length is 16 residues. The V gene end was trimmed by 4 bases and the J gene end by 3 bases; junction bases not matched to a gene: 9. Germline CDR1 MDHEN, CDR2 SYDVKM. The DNA of the CDR3 is TGTGCCAGCAGTTACCCCCCGGCTAGCGGCTACAATGAGCAGTTCTTC. Its protein is CASSYPPASGYNEQFF.

This clone has just a few counts. This sequence joins TRBV20-1 and TRBJ2-7, with TRBD2 identical over 7 bases. This CDR3 region has 14 residues. CDR1 DFQATT and CDR2 SNEGSKA come from the germline V gene (reference sequence). V trimming: 3 bases; J trimming: 3 bases; junction bases outside the gene matches: 8. The CDR3 is CSASLNRGVYEQYF. CDR3 bases: TGCAGTGCTAGTCTCAACCGGGGGGTCTACGAGCAGTACTTC.

The chain is built from TRBV2 and TRBJ2-2, with TRBD1 matching 8 bases. With V trimmed by 4 bases and J by 4 bases, 5 bases remained unmatched. Germline assignment: CDR1 SNHLY and CDR2 FYNNEI. This CDR3 is built from 15 residues. The CDR3 loop reads CASSVRTGRTGELFF. Written as DNA, the CDR3 is TGTGCCAGCAGTGTTAGGACAGGGCGCACCGGGGAGCTGTTTTTT.

V and J are TRBV29-1 and TRBJ2-5; no definite D call. CDR3 size: 12 residues. Trimming shortened V by 7 bases and J by 2 bases, and 11 bases separated the two germline ends. The germline V gene has CDR1 SQVTM and CDR2 ANQGSEA. CDR3 residues: CSARQRQETQYF. CDR3 nucleotides: TGCAGCGCCCGGCAGCGACAAGAGACCCAGTACTTC.

The chain couples TRBV29-1 to TRBJ2-7, with D perhaps matching TRBD1 (6 bases). This CDR3 spans 15 amino acids. Germline V gives CDR1 SQVTM, CDR2 ANQGSEA. V was clipped by 2 bases and J by 4 bases, with 18 bases between them. CDR3 protein: CSVEFVQGRAYEQYF. CDR3 bases: TGCAGCGTTGAATTTGTGCAGGGGCGGGCTTACGAGCAGTACTTC.

The rearrangement links TRBV28 to TRBJ1-6; no definite D call. V was trimmed by 0 bases and J by 5 bases, leaving 11 bases between them. The CDR3 extends over 16 amino acids. The V gene's germline CDR1 is MDHEN and CDR2 SYDVKM. CDR3 sequence: CASSLWPSRNNSPLHF. CDR3 DNA: TGTGCCAGCAGTTTATGGCCGAGCCGGAATAATTCACCCCTCCACTTT. Full variable domain (outside the CDR3, taken from reference TRBV28 and TRBJ1-6): DVKVTQSSRYLVKRTGEKVFLECVQDMDHENMFWYRQDPGLGLRLIYFSYDVKMKEKGDIPEGYSVSREKKERFSLILESASTNQTSMYLCASSLWPSRNNSPLHFGNGTRLTVT.

The V gene is TRBV20-1, the J gene TRBJ1-5; the D is unclear. Per germline, CDR1 DFQATT and CDR2 SNEGSKA (reference sequence). V lost 3 bases and J 2 bases, leaving 8 bases between the germline ends. CDR3 length: 13 residues. The CDR3 DNA is TGCAGTGCTAGTTCGGGAGGCAATCAGCCCCAGCATTTT. It yields the protein CSASSGGNQPQHF.

The chain has TRBV5-1 and TRBJ2-7; a possible D gene is TRBD1 (6 bases). The CDR3 contains 14 residues. Germline CDR1 and CDR2: SGHRS and YFSETQ. Trimming removed 0 bases at V and 5 bases at J, with 12 bases between. The CDR3 region has the DNA TGCGCCAGCAGCTTGGACAGGGCTCCTCACGAGCAGTACTTC. As protein: CASSLDRAPHEQYF. Full variable domain (remainder filled in from reference TRBV5-1 and TRBJ2-7): KAGVTQTPRYLIKTRGQQVTLSCSPISGHRSVSWYQQTPGQGLQFLFEYFSETQRNKGNFPGRFSGRQFSNSRSEMNVSTLELGDSALYLCASSLDRAPHEQYFGPGTRLTVT.

The count of this clone is one. V is TRBV2 and J is TRBJ2-7; no firm D call. V lost 7 bases and J 4 bases, leaving 8 bases between the germline ends. Per germline, CDR1 SNHLY and CDR2 FYNNEI. This CDR3 comprises 11 residues. In nucleotides, the CDR3 is TGTGCCAGCAAGTATGGTTACGAGCAGTACTTC. It codes for CASKYGYEQYF.

This chain connects TRBV10-3 to TRBJ2-2, with D perhaps assigned TRBD1 or TRBD2 (5 bases each). CDR3 length equals 17 residues. The germline V gene has CDR1 ENHRY and CDR2 SYGVKD. Between the trimmed V and J ends, which lost 5 bases and 4 bases, there was a span of 20 bases. Here the CDR3 DNA reads TGTGCCATCAGTCCCCGGCCCCGCGAGGGGAGCACCGGGGAGCTGTTTTTT. Its translation: CAISPRPREGSTGELFF.

The table lists this clone with a count of one. The V call is TRBV14, the J call TRBJ2-2, with D hard to call. Deletions cut 4 bases from V and 6 bases from J, with 6 bases between. The CDR3 has 12 residues. Germline V gene sequence: CDR1 SGHDN, CDR2 FVKESK. The CDR3 DNA reads TGTGCCAGCAGCCGAGCTTCCGGGGAGCTGTTTTTT. This sequence encodes CASSRASGELFF.

The rearrangement joins TRBV6-2 or TRBV6-3 to TRBJ2-1; 9 bases fit TRBD1. The germline gives CDR1 MNHEY, CDR2 SVGEGT. The trim removed 4 bases at V and 8 bases at J, leaving 9 bases unmatched. The CDR3 consists of 15 residues. For the CDR3, the DNA is TGTGCCAGCAGTTCGGGACAGGGACTTAGCTATGAGCAGTTCTTC. Its translation: CASSSGQGLSYEQFF.

This chain connects TRBV30 to TRBJ2-5; D tentatively fits TRBD1 or TRBD2 (5 bases each). From germline, CDR1 is GTSNPN and CDR2 SVGIG (reference sequence). The CDR3 length is 15 residues. With 3 bases removed from V and 4 bases from J, the gap between germline ends came to 18 bases. The CDR3 sequence: CAWRSGPALRETQYF. CDR3 sequence (DNA): TGTGCCTGGAGATCGGGACCAGCTCTCCGAGAGACCCAGTACTTC.